This T cell receptor (beta chain) was sequenced for a study of T cell changes during pregnancy in multiple sclerosis. Unmatched junction bases numbered 11, after V lost 1 base and J lost 10 bases. Germline-derived CDR1 and CDR2 are SGHNT and YYREEE (reference sequence). This CDR3 is 16 amino acids long. Data came from immunoSEQ multiplex PCR; TCRdb stores just in-frame clones and leaves some out. The repertoire holds roughly 29,000 clones, more than 80% seen once, with approximately 5.4% in the top ten. The receptor was isolated from a female donor with multiple sclerosis, enrolled in a pregnancy study. V gene TRBV5-4 combines with J gene TRBJ2-1; 10 bases agree with TRBD2. The sequencing here drew on CD8+ T cells from peripheral blood mononuclear cells, taken before pregnancy. The CDR3 sequence is CASSLFRASGSPEQFF. CDR3 DNA sequence: TGTGCCAGCAGCTTGTTTAGGGCTAGCGGGAGTCCCGAGCAGTTCTTC.